This TCR beta chain originates from a study of T cell clonality in common variable immunodeficiency. Study outcomes and limitations: CVID subjects shared fewer TCRbeta clones than healthy controls did.

The table came from immunoSEQ multiplex PCR; TCRdb's copy has only in-frame clones and leaves some out. The repertoire shows around 81,000 clones, none seen only once; the top ten take 0.8%. The CDR3 covers 12 residues. Trimming removed 9 bases from V and 3 bases from J, with 11 bases in between. CDR1 and CDR2 (germline): MNHEY, SVGEGT. The table lists this clone with many counts. Its cognate antigen is unknown. The CDR3 end is not reached by the read, which stops 3 residues before it; the germline J gene fills it in. Sequencing was carried out using peripheral blood mononuclear cells. The origin of this receptor is a person aged 18 to 69 in good health. V is TRBV6-2 or TRBV6-3 and J is TRBJ1-1, with D uncertain. CDR3 DNA (partial): TGTGCCAGTCGTCAGGTTTACACTGAA. This gives the protein CASRQVYTE. The complete CDR3 protein is CASRQVYTEAFF.